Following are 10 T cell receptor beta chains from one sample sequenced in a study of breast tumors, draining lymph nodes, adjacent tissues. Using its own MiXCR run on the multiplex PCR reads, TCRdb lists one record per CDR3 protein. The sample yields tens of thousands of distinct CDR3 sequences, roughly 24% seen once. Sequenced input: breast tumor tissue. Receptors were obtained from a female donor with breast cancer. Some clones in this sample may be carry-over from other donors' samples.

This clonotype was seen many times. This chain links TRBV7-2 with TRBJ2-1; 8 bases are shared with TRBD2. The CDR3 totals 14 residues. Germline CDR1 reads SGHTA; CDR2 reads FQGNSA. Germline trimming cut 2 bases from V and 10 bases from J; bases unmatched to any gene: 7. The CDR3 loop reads CASSLPLLAAEQFF. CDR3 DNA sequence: TGTGCCAGCAGCTTACCCCTACTAGCGGCCGAGCAGTTCTTC.

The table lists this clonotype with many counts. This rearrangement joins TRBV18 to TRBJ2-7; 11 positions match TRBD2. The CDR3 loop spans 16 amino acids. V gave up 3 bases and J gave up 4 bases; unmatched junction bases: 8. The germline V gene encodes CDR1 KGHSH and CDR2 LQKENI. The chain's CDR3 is CASSPHSGLAEYEQYF. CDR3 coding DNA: TGTGCCAGCTCACCTCACTCGGGACTAGCGGAATACGAGCAGTACTTC. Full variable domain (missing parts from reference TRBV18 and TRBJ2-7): NAGVMQNPRHLVRRRGQEARLRCSPMKGHSHVYWYRQLPEEGLKFMVYLQKENIIDESGMPKERFSAEFPKEGPSILRIQQVVRGDSAAYFCASSPHSGLAEYEQYFGPGTRLTVT.

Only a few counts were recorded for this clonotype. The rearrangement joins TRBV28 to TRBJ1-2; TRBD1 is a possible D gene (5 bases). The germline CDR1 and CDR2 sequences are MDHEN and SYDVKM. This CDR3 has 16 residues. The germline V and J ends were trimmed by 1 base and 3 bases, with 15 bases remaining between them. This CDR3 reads CASSLYPRGGDYGYTF. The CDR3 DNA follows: TGTGCCAGCAGTTTATATCCCCGGGGGGGGGACTATGGCTACACCTTC.

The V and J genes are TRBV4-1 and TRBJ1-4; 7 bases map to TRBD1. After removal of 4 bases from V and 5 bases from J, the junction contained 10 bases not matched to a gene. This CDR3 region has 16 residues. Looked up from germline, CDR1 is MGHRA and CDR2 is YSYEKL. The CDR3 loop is CASSLQGGRKNEKLFF. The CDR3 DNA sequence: TGCGCCAGCAGCCTCCAGGGGGGCAGAAAAAATGAAAAACTGTTTTTT.

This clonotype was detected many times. The chain's CDR3 is CASSFTPTSGGLLGNEQFF. The CDR3 region has the DNA TGTGCCAGCAGTTTCACCCCGACTAGCGGGGGCCTCCTCGGTAATGAGCAGTTCTTC. The V call is TRBV6-1, the J call TRBJ2-1; 12 bases align to TRBD2. The length of the CDR3 is 19 residues. Germline-derived CDR1 and CDR2 are MNHNS and SASEGT. The V segment lost 5 bases and the J segment 7 bases; nucleotides outside the gene matches: 18.

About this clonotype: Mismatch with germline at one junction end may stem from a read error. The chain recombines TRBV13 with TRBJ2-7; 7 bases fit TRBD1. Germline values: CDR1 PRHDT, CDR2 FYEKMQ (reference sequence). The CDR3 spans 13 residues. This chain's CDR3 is CASNTGVGYERYF. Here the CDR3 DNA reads TGTGCCAGCAACACAGGGGTGGGCTACGAGCGGTACTTC.

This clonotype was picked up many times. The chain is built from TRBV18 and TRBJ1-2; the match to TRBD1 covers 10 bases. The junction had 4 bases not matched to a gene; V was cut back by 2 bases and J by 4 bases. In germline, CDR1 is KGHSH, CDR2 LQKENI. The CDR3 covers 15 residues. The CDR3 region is CASSPDRGQVYGYTF. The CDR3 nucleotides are TGTGCCAGCTCACCAGACAGGGGGCAAGTCTATGGCTACACCTTC.

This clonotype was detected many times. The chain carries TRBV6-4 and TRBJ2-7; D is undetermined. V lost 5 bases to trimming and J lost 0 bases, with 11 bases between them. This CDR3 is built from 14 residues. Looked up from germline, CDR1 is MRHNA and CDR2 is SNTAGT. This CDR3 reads CASSQDQSSYEQYF. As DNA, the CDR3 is TGTGCCAGCAGTCAGGACCAGAGCTCCTACGAGCAGTACTTC.

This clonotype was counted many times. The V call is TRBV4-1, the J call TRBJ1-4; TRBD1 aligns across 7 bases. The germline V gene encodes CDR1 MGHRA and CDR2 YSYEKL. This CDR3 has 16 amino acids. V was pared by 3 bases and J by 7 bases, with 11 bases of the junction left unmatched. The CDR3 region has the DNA TGCGCCAGCAGCCATGGGCAGACAGGGAGGGTTGAAAAACTGTTTTTT. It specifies CASSHGQTGRVEKLFF.

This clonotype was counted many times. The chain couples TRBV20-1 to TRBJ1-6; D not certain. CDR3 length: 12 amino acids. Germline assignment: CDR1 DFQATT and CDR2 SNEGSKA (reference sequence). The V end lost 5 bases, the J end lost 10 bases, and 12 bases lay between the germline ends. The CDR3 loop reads CSASPSGSPLHF. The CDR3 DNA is TGCAGTGCTTCCCCATCGGGCTCACCCCTCCACTTT.